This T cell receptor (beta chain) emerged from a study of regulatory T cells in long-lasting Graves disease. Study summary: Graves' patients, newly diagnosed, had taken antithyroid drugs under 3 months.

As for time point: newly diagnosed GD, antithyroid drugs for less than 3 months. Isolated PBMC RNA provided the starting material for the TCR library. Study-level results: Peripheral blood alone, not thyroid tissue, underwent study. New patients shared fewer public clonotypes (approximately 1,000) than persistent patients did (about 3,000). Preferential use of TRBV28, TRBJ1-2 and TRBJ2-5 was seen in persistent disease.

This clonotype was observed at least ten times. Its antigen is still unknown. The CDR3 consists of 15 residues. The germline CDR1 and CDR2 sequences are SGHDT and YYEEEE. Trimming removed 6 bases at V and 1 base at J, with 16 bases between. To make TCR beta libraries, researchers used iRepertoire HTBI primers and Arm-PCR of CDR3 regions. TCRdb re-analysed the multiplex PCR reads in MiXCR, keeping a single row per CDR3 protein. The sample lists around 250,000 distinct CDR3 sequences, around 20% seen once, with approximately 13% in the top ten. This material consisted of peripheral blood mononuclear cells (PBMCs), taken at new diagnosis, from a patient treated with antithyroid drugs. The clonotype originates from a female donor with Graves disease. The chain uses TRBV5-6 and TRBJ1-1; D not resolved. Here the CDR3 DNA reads TGTGCCAGCACCCTTGACTATCCCCGGAACACTGAAGCTTTCTTT. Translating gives CASTLDYPRNTEAFF.